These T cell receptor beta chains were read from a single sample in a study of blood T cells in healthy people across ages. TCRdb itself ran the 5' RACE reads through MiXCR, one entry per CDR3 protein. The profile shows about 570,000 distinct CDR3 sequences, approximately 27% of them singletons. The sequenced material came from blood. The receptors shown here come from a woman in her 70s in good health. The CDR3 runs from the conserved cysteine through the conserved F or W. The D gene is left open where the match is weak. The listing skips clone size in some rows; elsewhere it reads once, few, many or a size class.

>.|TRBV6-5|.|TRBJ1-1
CASSYSRVSEAFF
TGTGCCAGCAGTTACTCGAGGGTTTCGGAAGCTTTCTTT
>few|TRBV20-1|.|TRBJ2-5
CSARSPGAQETQYF
TGCAGTGCTAGATCCCCGGGGGCCCAAGAGACCCAGTACTTC
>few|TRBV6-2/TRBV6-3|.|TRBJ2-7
CASSTLQGSYEQYF
TGTGCCAGCAGTACGCTACAGGGCTCCTACGAGCAGTACTTC
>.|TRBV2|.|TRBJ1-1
CASSPDTGNTEAFF
TGTGCCAGCAGTCCAGACACAGGAAACACTGAAGCTTTCTTT
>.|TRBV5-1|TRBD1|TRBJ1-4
CASSTGTANEKLFF
TGCGCCAGCAGCACAGGGACAGCTAATGAAAAACTGTTTTTT
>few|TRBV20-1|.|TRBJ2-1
CSASANEQFF
TGCAGTGCTAGTGCGAATGAGCAGTTCTTC
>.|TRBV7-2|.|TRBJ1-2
CVGSGVGNYGYTF
TGTGTAGGGTCTGGGGTTGGAAACTATGGCTACACCTTC
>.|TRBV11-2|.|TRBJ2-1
CASSLEGWGEQFF
TGTGCCAGCAGCTTAGAGGGGTGGGGGGAGCAGTTCTTC
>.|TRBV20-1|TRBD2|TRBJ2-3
CSARPLAGGTDTQYF
TGCAGTGCTAGACCTTTAGCGGGGGGCACAGATACGCAGTATTTT
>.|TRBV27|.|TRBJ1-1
CASSLSWGATEAFF
TGTGCCAGCAGTTTATCGTGGGGGGCCACTGAAGCTTTCTTT
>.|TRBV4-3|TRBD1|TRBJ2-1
CASSPGQGGHNEQFF
TGCGCCAGCAGCCCGGGACAGGGAGGACACAATGAGCAGTTCTTC
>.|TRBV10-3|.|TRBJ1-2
CAILLLGGYTF
TGTGCCATCCTCTTGCTGGGAGGCTACACCTTC